The 11 T cell receptor beta chains reported below all come from one sample, sequenced in a study of T cells expressing NK-cell markers. TCRdb processed the 5' RACE reads again and assigns one entry to each CDR3 protein, with no DNA. The sample spans 200,000 to 300,000 distinct CDR3 sequences; the ten largest clones claim approximately 0.39%. Sequences were obtained from blood T cells: a sorted CD56 or NKG2C T cell subset, CD4+ or CD8+ T cells, or bulk PBMC T cells (not recorded which). The receptors here all came from a man aged 18 to 29 in good health.

The chain couples TRBV12-3 or TRBV12-4 to TRBJ2-7; TCRdb outputs TRBD1, but without DNA this stays unchecked. The CDR3 extends over 15 amino acids. The CDR3 spells CASSPGTLGTGEQYF.

The CDR3 is CSALLEYEQYF. This chain connects TRBV20-1 to TRBJ2-7. This CDR3 is 11 amino acids long. Per germline, CDR1 DFQATT and CDR2 SNEGSKA (reference sequence).

V is TRBV5-5 and J is TRBJ1-3. The germline gives CDR1 SGHKS, CDR2 YYEKEE (reference sequence). CDR3 size: 13 residues. CDR3 amino acids: CASSLGPANTIYF.

The chain is built from TRBV30 and TRBJ1-3; with no DNA, the TCRdb D assignment of TRBD1 cannot be verified. The germline V gene has CDR1 GTSNPN and CDR2 SVGIG (reference sequence). The CDR3 length is 12 residues. This CDR3 reads CAWGTSGNTIYF. The full variable domain, in which reference TRBV30 and TRBJ1-3 provide the parts outside the CDR3, is SQTIHQWPATLVQPVGSPLSLECTVEGTSNPNLYWYRQAAGRGLQLLFYSVGIGQISSEVPQNLSASRPQDRQFILSSKKLLLSDSGFYLCAWGTSGNTIYFGEGSWLTVV.

The V call is TRBV12-3 or TRBV12-4, the J call TRBJ1-1; TCRdb proposes TRBD1, but this gene call is untestable without DNA. CDR3 size: 15 residues. The CDR3 protein is CASSLVSGGAAEAFF.

CDR3 region: CASSLARTPYGYTF. The chain recombines TRBV11-2 with TRBJ1-2; TCRdb gives TRBD1 as the D gene, but with no DNA this cannot be confirmed. This CDR3 comprises 14 residues. Germline V gives CDR1 SGHAT, CDR2 FQNNGV.

The chain recombines TRBV24-1 with TRBJ2-3; checking the TCRdb D call of TRBD1 is not possible without DNA. Germline lookup yields CDR1 KGHDR and CDR2 SFDVKD. The CDR3 has 16 residues. CDR3 amino acids: CATSEGGTVDTDTQYF.

The rearrangement links TRBV5-1 to TRBJ2-1. Germline V gene sequence: CDR1 SGHRS, CDR2 YFSETQ. This CDR3 region has 13 residues. CDR3 region: CASSLETGREQFF.

The rearrangement uses TRBV12-3 or TRBV12-4 and TRBJ1-3; as DNA is missing, the TRBD1 call by TCRdb cannot be tested. This CDR3 is built from 15 residues. The CDR3 loop reads CASTQDRSSGNTIYF.

CDR3: CASSAGLARNEQFF. The V call is TRBV18, the J call TRBJ2-1; with no DNA, the TCRdb D assignment of TRBD2 cannot be verified. The CDR3 loop spans 14 amino acids. Germline-derived CDR1 and CDR2 are KGHSH and LQKENI.

This chain links TRBV10-3 with TRBJ2-7; with no DNA, the TCRdb D assignment of TRBD1 cannot be verified. The CDR3 length is 12 residues. The germline gives CDR1 ENHRY, CDR2 SYGVKD. The chain's CDR3 is CASRTGSYEQYF.